The rows below give T cell receptor beta chains drawn from one sample of a study of breast tumors, draining lymph nodes, adjacent tissues. MiXCR was run by TCRdb on the multiplex PCR reads, yielding one entry per CDR3 protein. The sample carries more than 14,000 distinct CDR3 sequences, around 50% recorded once. Material: tumor-adjacent breast tissue. All receptors derive from a female donor with breast cancer. Some clones in this sample may be carry-over from other donors' samples. Both conserved end residues are part of each CDR3. A D gene is named only where the DNA matches it firmly. A clone size is listed for some rows: how often the clone was seen (once, few, many), or a class if it is expanded.

CDR3 length	J gene	V gene	D gene	clone size	CDR3 DNA	CDR3 protein
14	TRBJ2-1	TRBV6-1	-	-	TGTGCCAGCAGAGCGGGTGACTCCTACAATGAGCAGTTCTTC	CASRAGDSYNEQFF
11	TRBJ1-1	TRBV29-1	-	many	TGCAGCGTTGTACAGAACACTGAAGCTTTCTTT	CSVVQNTEAFF
14	TRBJ2-7	TRBV20-1	TRBD1	medium-sized	TGCAGTGCTCCCCGGACAGGGAACTCCTACGAGCAGTACTTC	CSAPRTGNSYEQYF
15	TRBJ1-1	TRBV18	-	-	TGTGCCAGCTCACCATCGGCTCAGGGCAACACTGAAGCTTTCTTT	CASSPSAQGNTEAFF
15	TRBJ1-3	TRBV7-9	-	medium-sized	TGTGCCAGCAGCTTATTTACAGGCTCTGGAAACACCATATATTTT	CASSLFTGSGNTIYF
17	TRBJ2-1	TRBV20-1	TRBD2	many	TGCAGTGCTAGAGTCCCCAGGACTAGCGGGAGTGGGAATGAGCAGTTCTTC	CSARVPRTSGSGNEQFF
15	TRBJ1-3	TRBV5-1	-	many	TGCGCCAGCAGCTTGGCCCTTGGAGAAGGAAACACCATATATTTT	CASSLALGEGNTIYF
11	TRBJ2-5	TRBV20-1	TRBD2	once	TGCAGTGCTGGGGGGGGTGGGGCCCAGTACTTC	CSAGGGGAQYF
16	TRBJ2-1	TRBV18	TRBD2	-	TGTGCCAGCTCACCCAGGACTAGCGGGGGTCACAATGAGCAGTTCTTC	CASSPRTSGGHNEQFF
13	TRBJ2-7	TRBV20-1	-	once	TGCAGTGCTGTGTGCACCACGGACGGCAAACAGTACTTC	CSAVCTTDGKQYF
14	TRBJ2-1	TRBV7-9	TRBD1	-	TGTGCCAGCAGCTTAGGGGACAGGGACAATGAGCAGTTCTTC	CASSLGDRDNEQFF
12	TRBJ2-4	TRBV6-2/TRBV6-3	-	-	TGTGCCAGCAGTTACGTCAAAAACATTCAGTACTTC	CASSYVKNIQYF
15	TRBJ1-1	TRBV7-3	TRBD1	few	TGTGCCAGCAGCTTACTAGGACAGGCGAACACTGAAGCTTTCTTT	CASSLLGQANTEAFF
17	TRBJ1-1	TRBV3-1	-	-	TGTGCCAGCAGCCAAGCCGCGACGAGGGGCCCAAACACTGGAGCTTTCTTT	CASSQAATRGPNTGAFF
17	TRBJ2-2	TRBV2	-	-	TGTGCCAGCAGTATACTAGTTTTTGAGCCCTACACCGGGGAGCTGTTTTTT	CASSILVFEPYTGELFF
15	TRBJ1-6	TRBV7-2	TRBD1	many	TGTGCCAGCAGCCCGCGGGACAGAGATAATTCACCCCTCCACTTT	CASSPRDRDNSPLHF
16	TRBJ2-2	TRBV4-2	TRBD2	-	TGTGCCAGCAGACCCTCGGGACTAGGGGTAATCGGGGAGCTGTTTTTT	CASRPSGLGVIGELFF
16	TRBJ2-3	TRBV10-2	TRBD2	many	TGCGCCAGCAGTGCGGGCGGGGGGACTAGCACAGATACGCAGTATTTT	CASSAGGGTSTDTQYF
16	TRBJ2-1	TRBV29-1	TRBD2	-	TGCAGCGTCCGCCCGGGGGGCCTAGCGGGAGTCGATGAGCAGTCCTTC	CSVRPGGLAGVDEQSF
14	TRBJ2-2	TRBV20-1	TRBD2	-	TGCAGTGCTAGAAGCGGGAGGCGTACCGGGGAGCTGTTTTTT	CSARSGRRTGELFF
14	TRBJ1-4	TRBV5-1	-	-	TGCGCCAGCAGGTCCGGACCGATTAATGAAAAACTGTTTTTT	CASRSGPINEKLFF
14	TRBJ1-6	TRBV18	TRBD1	-	TGTGCCAGCTCCCCCGACAGGGTTGGTTCACCCCTCCACTTT	CASSPDRVGSPLHF
12	TRBJ2-5	TRBV2	-	many	TGTGCCAGCAGTGGGGTGGAAGAGACCCAGTACTTC	CASSGVEETQYF
16	TRBJ2-3	TRBV30	TRBD1	many	TGTGCCTGGAAACTCCTCCCGGGACAGGGCGCAGATACGCAGTATTTT	CAWKLLPGQGADTQYF
14	TRBJ2-3	TRBV19	-	many	TGTGCCAGTAGTATAGAATCGTACCAAGATACGCAGTATTTT	CASSIESYQDTQYF
11	TRBJ2-7	TRBV20-1	-	-	TGCAGTGCTAGGGTGGACTACGAGCAGTACTTC	CSARVDYEQYF
15	TRBJ1-3	TRBV7-9	-	many	TGTGCCAGCAGCTTAGCGCAGGGGTTTGGAAACACCATATATTTT	CASSLAQGFGNTIYF
12	TRBJ1-2	TRBV12-3/TRBV12-4	-	-	TGTGCCAGCAGTTTTTACACCTATGGCTACACCTTC	CASSFYTYGYTF
15	TRBJ2-1	TRBV30	-	many	TGTGCCTGGAGCGCGACTAGGGGGGGCTACAATGAGCAGTTCTTC	CAWSATRGGYNEQFF
11	TRBJ2-1	TRBV10-2	-	-	TGCGCCAGCAGCCACTCTCATGAGCAGTTCTTC	CASSHSHEQFF
18	TRBJ1-4	TRBV11-2	-	many	TGTGCCAGCAGCTTAGTGACGGTAGGCGGGGCAACTAATGAAAAACTGTTTTTT	CASSLVTVGGATNEKLFF
15	TRBJ2-1	TRBV10-3	TRBD2	many	TGTGCCATTAGGGGTTCTAGCGGGACTAAGTGGGAGCAGTTCTTC	CAIRGSSGTKWEQFF
14	TRBJ1-3	TRBV2	-	-	TGTGCCAGCAGCTTACCCACTGCGGGAGATACGATGTATTTT	CASSLPTAGDTMYF
17	TRBJ2-7	TRBV7-8	TRBD2	medium-sized	TGTGCCAGCAGCTTAGAGGGTTCCAGCGGGGGGACCTACGAGCAGTACTTC	CASSLEGSSGGTYEQYF
14	TRBJ2-7	TRBV6-2/TRBV6-3	-	-	TGTGCCAGCAAAGACTCTAGCAACCCCTACGAGCAGTACTTC	CASKDSSNPYEQYF
13	TRBJ2-7	TRBV20-1	TRBD1	few	TGCAGTGCCACCCGGGACAGGGCCTACGAGCAGTACTTC	CSATRDRAYEQYF
13	TRBJ2-5	TRBV10-2	-	few	TGCGCCAGGGGGCCAAAGGGAGAGGAGACCCAGTACTTC	CARGPKGEETQYF
22	TRBJ2-5	TRBV12-3/TRBV12-4	-	-	-	CASSLKANYGYTFGTWQETQYF
12	TRBJ1-1	TRBV6-2/TRBV6-3	-	few	TGTGCCAGTAGGGACCCATCCACTGAAGCTTTCTTT	CASRDPSTEAFF
12	TRBJ1-1	TRBV11-2	-	many	TGTGCCAGCAGCTTAATGGGGTCGGGAGCTTTCTTT	CASSLMGSGAFF
15	TRBJ2-7	TRBV5-6	-	-	TGTGCCAGCAGCCAAGGATGTGAGGGTGTGTACGAGCAGTACTTC	CASSQGCEGVYEQYF
17	TRBJ2-2	TRBV6-4	TRBD2	once	TGTGCCAGCAGTGTACTAGCGGGGGGGCTAGGAACCGGGGAGCTGTTTTTT	CASSVLAGGLGTGELFF
18	TRBJ2-4	TRBV11-2	TRBD1	few	TGTGCCAGCAGCTTAGTTTTTGGGACAGGGGGATCCAAAAACATTCAGTACTTC	CASSLVFGTGGSKNIQYF
15	TRBJ2-7	TRBV2	TRBD1	many	TGTGCCAGCAGCGGGGGGCCGGGACAGGGTTACGAGCAGTACTTC	CASSGGPGQGYEQYF
15	TRBJ2-3	TRBV25-1	TRBD2	many	TGTGCCAGCAGTGAAACTAGCGGGAGGCCAGATACGCAGTATTTT	CASSETSGRPDTQYF
15	TRBJ2-7	TRBV6-5	TRBD1	-	TGTGCCAGCAGTTACGTTCAGGGGGTGGCCTACGAGCAGTACTTC	CASSYVQGVAYEQYF
15	TRBJ1-2	TRBV5-1	TRBD1	medium-sized	TGCGCCAGCAGCTCCGGACAGGGCGTGTTCTATGGCTACACCTTC	CASSSGQGVFYGYTF
14	TRBJ2-3	TRBV3-1	-	many	TGTGCCAGCAGCCACGGCAGACTCACAGATACGCAGTATTTT	CASSHGRLTDTQYF
14	TRBJ2-5	TRBV7-2	TRBD2	many	TGTGCCAGCACCCAAAGCGGAGCGGGAGTTCGTCAGTACTTC	CASTQSGAGVRQYF
12	TRBJ2-3	TRBV7-2	-	many	TGTGCCAGCAGCTTTGGGCAGGGCCCACAGTATTTT	CASSFGQGPQYF
14	TRBJ1-6	TRBV9	TRBD1	-	TGTGCCAGCAGCGTAGCAGGGGGCAATTCACCCCTCCACTTT	CASSVAGGNSPLHF
16	TRBJ1-4	TRBV20-1	-	many	TGCAGTGCTAGAGATCAGGTGGGGGCGTGGAATGAAAAACTGTTTTTT	CSARDQVGAWNEKLFF
14	TRBJ1-3	TRBV7-2	TRBD1	-	TGTGCCAGCAGCTTACAGGGACAGGGAAACACCATATATTTT	CASSLQGQGNTIYF
15	TRBJ1-5	TRBV24-1	-	-	TGTGCCACCAGTGATTTGTTACTAGGCAATCAGCCCCAGCATTTT	CATSDLLLGNQPQHF